This T cell receptor beta chain is drawn from a study of T cell repertoires in cytomegalovirus infection. Study-level background: Matching HLA type and CMV infection were both indicated by public TCR beta signatures.

TCRdb redid the calling of the reads with MiXCR, one entry per CDR3 protein. The sample records some 700,000 distinct CDR3 sequences, 35% being singletons. Worth noting for this clonotype: Its matching antigen is unknown. Germline and junction disagree at one end, which may indicate a read error.

This CDR3 is 16 amino acids long. Notes on the study in general: Based on cumulative public TCR beta family frequency, carriers of CMV plus the relevant HLA were identified.

Source material: PBMCs. The TCR sequence derives from a human donor in good health (CMV status not recorded). Some clones in this sample may be carry-over from other donors' samples. The V call is TRBV5-3, the J call TRBJ1-6, with 8 bases fitting TRBD1. TRBV5-3 is labeled an ORF, and its function is uncertain. In DNA, the CDR3 is TGTGCCAGCAGCTTGTCGGGGGGACAGGTCGATTCACCCCTCCACTTT. Encoded protein: CASSLSGGQVDSPLHF.